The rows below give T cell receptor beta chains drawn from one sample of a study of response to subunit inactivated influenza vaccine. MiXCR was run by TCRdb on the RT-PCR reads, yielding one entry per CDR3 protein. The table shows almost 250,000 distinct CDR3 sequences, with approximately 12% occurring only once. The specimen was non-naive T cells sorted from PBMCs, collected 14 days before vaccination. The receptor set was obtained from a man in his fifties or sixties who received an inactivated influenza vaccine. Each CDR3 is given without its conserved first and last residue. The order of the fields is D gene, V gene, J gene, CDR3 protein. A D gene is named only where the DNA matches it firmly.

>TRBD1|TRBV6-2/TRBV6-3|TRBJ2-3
ASSYTDRESTDTQY
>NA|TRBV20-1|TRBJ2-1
SARDLGSNYNEQF
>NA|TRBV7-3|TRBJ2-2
ASSLNARLGTGELF
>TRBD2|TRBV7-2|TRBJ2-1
ASSLSGRDFYNEQF
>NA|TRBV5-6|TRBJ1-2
ASSLVGRTLFYGYT
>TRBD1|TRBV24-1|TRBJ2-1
ATSDLGQGADEQF
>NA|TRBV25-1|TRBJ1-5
ASSVPQGIKNQPQH
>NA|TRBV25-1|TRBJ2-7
ASSGRGEQY
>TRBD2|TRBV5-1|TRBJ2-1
ASSLGAGGDNEQF
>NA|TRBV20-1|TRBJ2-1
SARSSRDWTNEQF
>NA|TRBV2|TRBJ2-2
ASNGVYSSGELF
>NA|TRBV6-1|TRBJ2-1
ASEESLGQF
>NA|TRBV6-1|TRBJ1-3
ASSGEYPGNTIY
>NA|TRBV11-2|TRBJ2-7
ASRFYGYEQY
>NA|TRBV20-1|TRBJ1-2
SARESYGYT
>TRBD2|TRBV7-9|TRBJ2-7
ASSSSGLEPYEQY
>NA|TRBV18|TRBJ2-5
ASSYQETQY
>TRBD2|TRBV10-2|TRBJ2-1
ASRRGGSNEQF
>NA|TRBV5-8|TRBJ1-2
ASSRTGGNGYT
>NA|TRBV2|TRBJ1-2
ASSKETGRVSGYT
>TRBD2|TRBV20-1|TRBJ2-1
SAPPQRGVYEQF
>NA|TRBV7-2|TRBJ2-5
ASSHFQETQY
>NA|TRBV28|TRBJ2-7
ASSTGYYEQY
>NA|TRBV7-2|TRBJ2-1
ASSPGVNEQF
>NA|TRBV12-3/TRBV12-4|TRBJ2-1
ASSWYGYNEQF
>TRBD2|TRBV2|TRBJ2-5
ASMRAGYQETQY
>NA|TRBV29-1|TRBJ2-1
SVDHNEQF
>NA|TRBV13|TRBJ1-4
ASSFRGTNEKLF
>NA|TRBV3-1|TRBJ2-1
ASSPTVGVSYNEQF
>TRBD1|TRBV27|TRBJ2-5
AIHLDRVEQTQY
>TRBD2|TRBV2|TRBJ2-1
ASSGLAGNEQF
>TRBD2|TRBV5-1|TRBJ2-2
ASSFGLAGDTGELF